The entry that follows covers one TCR beta chain sequence. Its target is not known. This CDR3 is 15 amino acids long. Germline CDR1 and CDR2: SGHRS and YFSETQ. The V end lost 5 bases, the J end lost 1 base, and 13 bases lay between the germline ends. This record belongs to a study of CD8+ T cells in alopecia areata. The treatment: oral pan-JAK inhibitor, 5-10 mg twice daily. Extracted from the samples, RNA was reverse transcribed into cDNA to serve as the sequencing template. Here immunoSEQ multiplex PCR was the method, and the copy in TCRdb shows in-frame clones only, minus some. The data hold around 290,000 clones, with 58% observed a single time. Overall study results and limits: Uncertain still, given a single nonresponder, is whether baseline CD8+ expansion links to response. Clonality in lesional scalp, especially alopecia totalis/universalis, exceeded that of normal scalp.

Sequencing used CD4+ T cells sorted from blood, obtained at week 24, from a patient treated with tofacitinib. The sequence derives from a human donor with alopecia areata. J is TRBJ2-1 and V is TRBV5-1; D gene uncertain. CDR3: CASRPDQISYNEQFF. The CDR3 DNA follows: TGCGCCAGCAGGCCAGACCAAATTTCCTACAATGAGCAGTTCTTC.